This is a list of T cell receptor beta chains from one sample in a study of early T cells in non-severe SARS-CoV-2 infection. TCRdb itself ran the 5' RACE reads through MiXCR, one entry per CDR3 protein. The data show roughly 53,000 distinct CDR3 sequences, with about 10% seen just once and roughly 4.5% held by the top ten. Sequenced input: whole blood. The receptors come from an adult who was a healthcare worker with PCR-confirmed SARS-CoV-2 infection or an uninfected control (not recorded which). The CDR3 runs from the conserved cysteine through the conserved F or W. Each record gives: clone size, J gene, V gene, D gene, CDR3 protein, CDR3 DNA. D genes are given only for firm matches. Not every row has a clone size; where given, it reads once, few, many or a size class.

many TRBJ1-2 TRBV30 - CAWRPGGDPFGYTF TGTGCCTGGAGACCGGGGGGAGATCCTTTCGGCTACACCTTC
few TRBJ1-2 TRBV12-3/TRBV12-4 TRBD1 CASSLGTGVIHGYTF TGTGCCAGCAGTTTAGGTACAGGGGTGATCCATGGCTACACCTTC
many TRBJ1-6 TRBV5-4 - CASSTDPTYYNSPLHF TGTGCCAGCAGCACCGATCCGACCTATTATAATTCACCCCTCCACTTT
few TRBJ1-1 TRBV7-8 TRBD1 CASTKQGANTEAFF TGTGCCAGCACCAAACAGGGGGCGAACACTGAAGCTTTCTTT
few TRBJ2-1 TRBV18 - CASSPEDRYNEQFF TGTGCCAGCTCACCCGAAGACCGGTACAATGAGCAGTTCTTC
few TRBJ2-4 TRBV5-4 - CASFQAGAREGGKNIQYF TGTGCCAGCTTCCAGGCCGGGGCGAGGGAGGGGGGCAAAAACATTCAGTACTTC
few TRBJ2-5 TRBV5-1 TRBD1 CASSSIGTEQETQYF TGCGCCAGCAGCTCCATCGGGACAGAACAAGAGACCCAGTACTTC
few TRBJ2-7 TRBV3-1 - CASSQDPVSLHLDF TGTGCCAGCAGCCAAGACCCGGTCTCGCTTCACTTGGACTTC
many TRBJ2-7 TRBV24-1 - CATSDSASPFEQYF TGTGCCACCAGTGATTCAGCATCCCCCTTCGAGCAGTACTTC
many TRBJ1-6 TRBV6-5 - CASRPINSPLHF TGTGCCAGCAGGCCTATTAATTCACCCCTCCACTTT
few TRBJ2-5 TRBV7-9 TRBD2 CASSIQTSHSETQYF TGTGCCAGCAGCATCCAGACTAGCCACAGTGAGACCCAGTACTTC
many TRBJ1-1 TRBV29-1 - CSVPTGMNTEAFF TGCAGCGTGCCTACAGGGATGAACACTGAAGCTTTCTTT
few TRBJ1-3 TRBV7-2 TRBD1 CASSSQPGQSGNTIYF TGTGCCAGCAGCTCACAACCGGGACAGTCTGGAAACACCATATATTTT
few TRBJ2-1 TRBV20-1 - CSARDPYTEQFF TGCAGTGCTCGGGACCCGTACACTGAGCAGTTCTTC
- TRBJ2-1 TRBV19 - CASSKPLLDSRNEQFF TGTGCCAGTAGTAAGCCCCTACTGGACAGCAGAAATGAGCAGTTCTTC
many TRBJ2-1 TRBV10-3 TRBD2 CAISSGGDNEQFF TGTGCCATCAGCAGCGGGGGGGACAATGAGCAGTTCTTC
few TRBJ2-7 TRBV2 - CASSYLSSYEQYF TGTGCCAGCAGCTATCTCAGCTCCTACGAGCAGTACTTC
few TRBJ2-5 TRBV10-3 - CAISGTVTQETQYF TGTGCCATCAGTGGGACAGTTACTCAAGAGACCCAGTACTTC
many TRBJ1-1 TRBV2 - CASSGTGHDTEAFF TGTGCCAGCAGTGGAACAGGGCATGACACTGAAGCTTTCTTT
many TRBJ2-1 TRBV7-6 - CASSPAGRLRNEQFF TGTGCCAGCAGCCCGGCTGGGAGACTTCGCAATGAGCAGTTCTTC
- TRBJ2-7 TRBV18 - CASSPLADYEQYF TGTGCCAGCTCACCACTAGCGGACTACGAGCAGTACTTC
few TRBJ2-1 TRBV7-2 - CASSLVGSGVEQFF TGTGCCAGCAGCTTAGTAGGGTCTGGGGTTGAGCAGTTCTTC
many TRBJ2-1 TRBV20-1 TRBD2 CSARAASGTTYNEQFF TGCAGTGCTAGAGCCGCTAGCGGGACTACCTACAATGAGCAGTTCTTC
- TRBJ1-1 TRBV7-9 - CASSRTGSWGNTEAFF TGTGCCAGCAGCCGTACAGGGTCCTGGGGGAACACTGAAGCTTTCTTT
few TRBJ2-1 TRBV9 TRBD2 CASSVGSGSTVGSYNEQFF TGTGCCAGCAGCGTAGGTAGCGGGAGTACCGTCGGATCCTACAATGAGCAGTTCTTC
many TRBJ1-1 TRBV30 - CAWSLFGGTEAFF TGTGCCTGGAGTCTGTTCGGGGGCACTGAAGCTTTCTTT
- TRBJ2-5 TRBV4-1 - CASSQGGLQETQYF TGCGCCAGCAGCCAAGGCGGACTCCAAGAGACCCAGTACTTC
many TRBJ2-3 TRBV6-6 - CASSRRGTDTQYF TGTGCCAGCAGCAGACGAGGAACAGATACGCAGTATTTT
many TRBJ2-1 TRBV13 - CASSLAGTIYNEQFF TGTGCCAGCAGCTTAGCCGGGACCATTTACAATGAGCAGTTCTTC
- TRBJ2-5 TRBV11-3 TRBD2 CASSPRGLPQETQYF TGTGCCAGCAGCCCCCGGGGACTACCCCAAGAGACCCAGTACTTC
many TRBJ2-5 TRBV5-1 - CASSKGPQETQYF TGCGCCAGCAGCAAGGGACCACAAGAGACCCAGTACTTC
- TRBJ2-2 TRBV5-1 TRBD2 CASSLAGKTNTGELFF TGCGCCAGCAGCCTAGCGGGGAAAACGAACACCGGGGAGCTGTTTTTT
- TRBJ2-5 TRBV9 TRBD2 CASSGRDYERETQYF TGTGCCAGCAGCGGCCGGGACTACGAGAGAGAGACCCAGTACTTC
- TRBJ2-3 TRBV27 TRBD1 CASSLTGATTDTQYF TGTGCCAGCAGTTTAACAGGGGCCACCACAGATACGCAGTATTTT
many TRBJ1-3 TRBV7-8 - CASSLGTFLSSGNTIYF TGTGCCAGCAGCTTAGGGACTTTCTTAAGCTCTGGAAACACCATATATTTT
few TRBJ2-1 TRBV7-9 - CASSFSSYNEQFF TGTGCCAGCAGCTTTAGTTCTTACAATGAGCAGTTCTTC
few TRBJ2-3 TRBV5-1 TRBD1 CASSLGTGPDTQYF TGCGCCAGCAGCCTAGGGACAGGCCCGGATACGCAGTATTTT
few TRBJ2-3 TRBV12-3/TRBV12-4 - CASSLAGGSTDTQYF TGTGCCAGCAGTTTAGCTGGCGGTAGCACAGATACGCAGTATTTT
few TRBJ2-7 TRBV7-2 TRBD2 CASSPWTSGTYEQYF TGTGCCAGCAGCCCTTGGACTAGCGGTACCTACGAGCAGTACTTC
many TRBJ2-7 TRBV6-2/TRBV6-3 TRBD1 CASTPWDRLSYEQYF TGTGCCAGCACCCCGTGGGACAGACTCTCCTACGAGCAGTACTTC
medium-sized TRBJ2-5 TRBV20-1 TRBD1 CSARDEGAQSETQYF TGCAGTGCTAGAGATGAGGGGGCGCAGTCGGAGACCCAGTACTTC
few TRBJ2-4 TRBV2 - CASRTDKNIQYF TGTGCCAGCAGGACAGATAAAAACATTCAGTACTTC
- TRBJ2-5 TRBV11-2 - CASSLAGEQRPQYF TGTGCCAGCAGCTTAGCGGGAGAGCAGAGACCCCAGTACTTC
many TRBJ2-5 TRBV20-1 TRBD2 CSARMLSGRKETQYF TGCAGTGCTAGAATGCTTAGCGGGAGAAAAGAGACCCAGTACTTC
few TRBJ2-6 TRBV29-1 - CSVEADIDSGANVLTF TGCAGCGTTGAGGCGGACATAGACTCTGGGGCCAACGTCCTGACTTTC
few TRBJ2-4 TRBV12-3/TRBV12-4 - CARTRGYGLFSKNIQYF TGTGCCAGAACTCGGGGCTATGGATTGTTCTCCAAAAACATTCAGTACTTC
- TRBJ2-1 TRBV12-3/TRBV12-4 TRBD1 CASSSQDRGNEQFF TGTGCCAGCAGTTCCCAGGACAGGGGCAATGAGCAGTTCTTC
few TRBJ2-4 TRBV3-1 - CASSHRGVDIQYF TGTGCCAGCAGCCATAGGGGAGTGGACATTCAGTACTTC
- TRBJ2-7 TRBV7-6 - CASSLVPDKSYEQYF TGTGCCAGCAGCTTAGTTCCGGACAAGTCCTACGAGCAGTACTTC
many TRBJ1-2 TRBV20-1 - CSAPITGHGYTF TGCAGTGCTCCCATAACAGGGCATGGCTACACCTTC
many TRBJ2-3 TRBV5-4 - CASSLGSTDTQYF TGTGCCAGCAGCTTAGGGAGCACAGATACGCAGTATTTT
few TRBJ2-5 TRBV5-5 - CASSLWMGTQYF TGTGCCAGCAGCCTTTGGATGGGGACCCAGTACTTC
- TRBJ2-4 TRBV30 - CAWSVRGAKNIQHF TGTGCCTGGAGTGTACGGGGAGCCAAAAACATTCAGCACTTC
- TRBJ2-7 TRBV10-3 TRBD1 CAISPGQGYYEQYF TGTGCCATCAGTCCGGGACAGGGCTACTACGAGCAGTACTTC
many TRBJ2-1 TRBV7-9 - CASSLKGIYYNEQFF TGTGCCAGCAGCTTAAAAGGAATATACTACAATGAGCAGTTCTTC
- TRBJ1-6 TRBV21-1 - CASSKGAGGSYNSPLHF TGTGCCAGCAGCAAAGGTGCAGGGGGCTCCTATAATTCACCCCTCCACTTT
few TRBJ2-1 TRBV27 TRBD2 CASSPSGRVNEQFF TGTGCCAGCAGTCCTAGCGGGAGAGTCAATGAGCAGTTCTTC
many TRBJ2-4 TRBV3-1 - CASSQRIGLGGKYF TGTGCCAGCAGCCAACGTATCGGACTGGGGGGAAAGTACTTC
few TRBJ1-1 TRBV29-1 - CSVDSEAFF TGCAGCGTTGACTCTGAAGCTTTCTTT
many TRBJ2-5 TRBV27 - CATRSVRGSKTQYF TGTGCCACCAGAAGCGTACGGGGCAGCAAGACCCAGTACTTC